This T cell receptor beta chain derives from a study of blood T cells in healthy people across ages. Notes on the study in general: A roughly linear fall in TCR beta diversity per million T cells was seen with increasing age. Calculation of diversity from one million T cells yielded estimates considered to be underestimates.

About this clonotype itself: The antigen is undetermined.

PCR was performed a second time for about 7 to 11 cycles using a sample-barcoded 5' primer and a J-beta primer mix. Each CDR3 protein is one row after TCRdb ran MiXCR on the 5' RACE reads. The sample contains approximately 1.5 million distinct CDR3 sequences, 42% of which appear only once. CDR1 and CDR2 from the germline V gene are MNHEY and SMNVEV (reference sequence). The CDR3 loop spans 13 amino acids. Trimming took off 5 bases at V and 7 bases at J, with 14 bases between the two ends. Collection of 8.5 to 10 milliliters of peripheral blood was performed for each donor. The origin of this receptor is a woman between 18 and 30 years old in good health. The sequenced material came from blood. J is TRBJ1-1 and V is TRBV27, with D possibly being TRBD1 (6 bases). CDR3 sequence reads: CASSVGGPGEAFF. As DNA, the CDR3 is TGTGCCAGCAGTGTCGGGGGGCCAGGTGAAGCTTTCTTT.